This T cell receptor beta chain is from a study of blood T cell repertoires in COVID-19. Germline-derived CDR1 and CDR2 are MNHNS and SASEGT. The V and J ends lost 4 bases and 0 bases respectively, with 13 bases between them. The CDR3 extends over 16 amino acids. This table comes from immunoSEQ multiplex PCR, and its TCRdb copy is limited to in-frame clones, with some not included. The sample consists of 300,000 to 450,000 clones, more than 70% of them appearing once. Cohort 3 recovery required two negative PCRs, clearance, or symptom resolution. This chain uses TRBV6-1 with TRBJ1-5, with D hard to call. The specimen was PBMCs or T cells enriched from blood (not recorded which). The clonotype comes from a young man who had recovered from COVID-19. The CDR3 loop is CASSVTVSYSNQPQHF. As DNA, the CDR3 is TGTGCCAGCAGTGTAACGGTCTCTTATAGCAATCAGCCCCAGCATTTT.